Listed here are 20 T cell receptor beta chains from one sample, sequenced in a study of T-cell memory formation after mild COVID-19. TCRdb fed the 5' RACE reads into MiXCR, producing one record per CDR3 protein. Of about 450,000 distinct CDR3 sequences listed, about 25% are singletons. Material: PBMCs or a T cell subset sorted from them (not recorded which). All receptors come from an adult woman who had mild COVID-19 (a few samples of this study predate the infection). Cell type and time point are not known.

The chain employs TRBV6-5 and TRBJ2-2; TRBD1 is a possible D gene (6 bases). The CDR3 is made up of 14 amino acids. CDR1 and CDR2 from the germline V gene are MNHEY and SVGAGI. V dropped 4 bases and J dropped 4 bases, with 10 bases sitting between them. CDR3 amino acids: CASSSIRGTGELFF. The CDR3 DNA follows: TGTGCCAGCAGTTCGATCAGGGGCACCGGGGAGCTGTTTTTT.

The chain uses TRBV5-1 and TRBJ2-7; the match to TRBD1 covers 7 bases. Trimming removed 0 bases from V and 4 bases from J; junction bases left unmatched: 10. This CDR3 has 16 residues. Looked up from germline, CDR1 is SGHRS and CDR2 is YFSETQ. CDR3 sequence reads: CASSLAKTGQTYEQYF. CDR3 DNA: TGCGCCAGCAGCTTGGCCAAGACAGGGCAGACGTACGAGCAGTACTTC.

The CDR3 bases are TGTGCCAGCAGCCCATGGACAGAGTACGAGCAGTACTTC. It is translated as CASSPWTEYEQYF. The chain has TRBV7-9 and TRBJ2-7; D possibly corresponds to TRBD1 (6 bases). The germline V gene encodes CDR1 SEHNR and CDR2 FQNEAQ (reference sequence). Trimming stripped 5 bases from V and 4 bases from J, with 12 bases between. CDR3 length: 13 amino acids.

The rearrangement uses TRBV2 and TRBJ2-3; D remains unclear. Germline-derived CDR1 and CDR2 are SNHLY and FYNNEI. V shed 8 bases and J shed 1 base, with 16 bases lying between them. The CDR3 has 15 residues. CDR3 DNA sequence: TGTGCCAGCCAGTTTAGGCCTTGGGGCACAGATACGCAGTATTTT. Its translation: CASQFRPWGTDTQYF.

The genes are TRBV18 and TRBJ1-5; 12 nucleotides match TRBD1. The V segment lost 5 bases and the J segment 7 bases; nucleotides outside the gene matches: 6. This CDR3 is 15 amino acids long. In germline, CDR1 is KGHSH, CDR2 LQKENI. The CDR3 DNA follows: TGTGCCAGCTCAGAGGTCGGGACAGGGGGCCAGCCCCAGCATTTT. Translated: CASSEVGTGGQPQHF.

The rearrangement links TRBV4-3 to TRBJ2-5; D gene ambiguous. This CDR3 comprises 18 residues. Deletions cut 0 bases from V and 2 bases from J, with 19 bases between. The germline CDR1 and CDR2 sequences are LGHNA and YSLEER. The CDR3 here is CASSQDRIIGGRQETQYF. As DNA, the CDR3 is TGCGCCAGCAGCCAAGATCGAATTATAGGCGGCAGGCAAGAGACCCAGTACTTC.

This clonotype was recorded a few times. V usage is TRBV12-3 or TRBV12-4 and J usage is TRBJ2-1; tentatively, D is TRBD1 or TRBD2 (5 bases each). The V gene lost 6 bases and the J gene lost 8 bases, with 11 bases spanning the gap. The CDR3 has 12 residues. CDR3 sequence: CASSPGPDEQFF. The DNA for the CDR3 is TGTGCCAGCAGCCCGGGGCCCGATGAGCAGTTCTTC.

The chain uses TRBV12-3 or TRBV12-4 and TRBJ2-1; a possible D gene is TRBD2 (6 bases). This CDR3 is built from 10 residues. V lost 8 bases and J lost 10, with 9 bases in between. The CDR3 spells CASSGEEQFF. The CDR3, as DNA: TGTGCCAGCTCGGGGGAAGAGCAGTTCTTC.

The rearrangement joins TRBV7-3 to TRBJ2-3; TRBD2 might be the D (7 bases). Trimming stripped 2 bases from V and 4 bases from J, with 13 bases between. The CDR3 extends over 15 amino acids. Germline-derived CDR1 and CDR2 are SGHTA and FQGTGA. CDR3 amino acids: CASSLVGGGSDTQYF. For the CDR3, the DNA is TGTGCCAGCAGCTTAGTAGGGGGGGGATCAGATACGCAGTATTTT.

The rearrangement uses TRBV12-3 or TRBV12-4 and TRBJ2-7, with D possibly called TRBD1 or TRBD2 (6 bases each). V lost 5 bases and J 0 bases, leaving 11 bases between the germline ends. The CDR3 spans 14 residues. The CDR3 coding sequence is TGTGCCAGCAGTCGCGGGACACCCTCCTACGAGCAGTACTTC. The encoded protein is CASSRGTPSYEQYF.

The gene calls are TRBV6-2 or TRBV6-3 and TRBJ2-7; 11 bases align to TRBD1. There are 16 residues in the CDR3. Germline CDR1 reads MNHEY; CDR2 reads SVGEGT. The V gene end was trimmed by 6 bases and the J gene end by 2 bases; junction bases not matched to a gene: 9. The CDR3 bases are TGTGCCAGCAGCCGGACAGGGGGCCAGGCAGCCTACGAGCAGTACTTC. Translated: CASSRTGGQAAYEQYF.

This clonotype was seen a few times. The J gene is TRBJ2-1, the V gene TRBV29-1; a weak D match, TRBD2 (6 bases). The CDR3 is 11 amino acids. V gave up 2 bases and J gave up 13 bases, with 12 bases separating them. Germline CDR1 is SQVTM and CDR2 is ANQGSEA. In nucleotides, the CDR3 is TGCAGCGTTGAAAGAGCGGGTTTTCAGTTCTTC. Protein: CSVERAGFQFF.

This clonotype showed up just a few times. This sequence joins TRBV5-1 and TRBJ1-1; TRBD1 matches 8 bases. The CDR3 runs 13 residues. V was pared by 0 bases and J by 7 bases, with 2 bases of the junction left unmatched. The germline V gene encodes CDR1 SGHRS and CDR2 YFSETQ. The CDR3 here is CASSLVGTGEAFF. In DNA form, the CDR3 reads TGCGCCAGCAGCTTGGTAGGGACAGGTGAAGCTTTCTTT.

This sequence joins TRBV4-1 and TRBJ1-2; 7 positions match TRBD1. This CDR3 is 17 amino acids long. Germline CDR1 is MGHRA and CDR2 is YSYEKL. The V gene end was trimmed by 5 bases and the J gene end by 7 bases; junction bases not matched to a gene: 19. The CDR3 here is CASSTDRVGLIGRGYTF. For the CDR3, the DNA is TGCGCCAGCAGCACAGACAGGGTTGGGCTAATCGGTCGTGGCTACACCTTC.

There are a few counts of this clonotype. J is TRBJ2-1 and V is TRBV7-6, with 10 bases identical to TRBD1. Germline trimming cut 8 bases from V and 7 bases from J; bases unmatched to any gene: 8. The CDR3 has 14 residues. Germline assignment: CDR1 SGHVS and CDR2 FNYEAQ. The CDR3 DNA reads TGTGCCAGCGGGGGAGACAGGGGGCTGAATGAGCAGTTCTTC. Amino acid sequence: CASGGDRGLNEQFF.

The chain recombines TRBV5-1 with TRBJ2-1; 10 nucleotides match TRBD2. This CDR3 has 14 residues. The V and J ends lost 1 base and 6 bases, in that order; junction bases with no gene match: 1. From germline, CDR1 is SGHRS and CDR2 YFSETQ. The CDR3 sequence is CASSLTSGVNEQFF. The CDR3 region has the DNA TGCGCCAGCAGCTTGACTAGCGGGGTCAATGAGCAGTTCTTC.

This clonotype has only a few counts. CDR3 DNA: TGTGCCAGCAGCGTTCGGGACGCCGCCGCTAATGAAAAACTGTTTTTT. Amino acid sequence: CASSVRDAAANEKLFF. The J gene is TRBJ1-4, the V gene TRBV7-9; tentative D call: TRBD1 (5 bases). In germline, CDR1 is SEHNR, CDR2 FQNEAQ (reference sequence). V was pared by 5 bases and J by 3 bases, with 16 bases between. The CDR3 contains 16 residues.

This chain links TRBV4-2 with TRBJ1-1, with no clear D. This CDR3 has 13 amino acids. Between the trimmed V and J ends, which lost 0 bases and 9 bases, there was a span of 11 bases. Germline-derived CDR1 and CDR2 are LGHNA and YNFKEQ. In DNA form, the CDR3 reads TGTGCCAGCAGCCAAGATCGGGCCGAGAAAGCTTTCTTT. It yields the protein CASSQDRAEKAFF.

This clonotype was picked up a small number of times. The genes are TRBV2 and TRBJ1-1, with 8 bases fitting TRBD1. Germline V lookup: CDR1 SNHLY, CDR2 FYNNEI. This CDR3 has 16 residues. The junction had 10 bases not matched to a gene; V was cut back by 6 bases and J by 1 base. The CDR3 region is CASSLDRGMGNTEAFF. CDR3 nucleotides: TGTGCCAGCAGCCTCGACAGGGGAATGGGGAACACTGAAGCTTTCTTT.

This clonotype was found a few times. The V call is TRBV15, the J call TRBJ2-5; TRBD2 might be the D (6 bases). CDR3 length: 15 amino acids. The germline CDR1 and CDR2 sequences are LNHNV and YYDKDF (reference sequence). Trimming stripped 3 bases from V and 1 base from J, with 12 bases between. The CDR3 here is CATSSKLASQETQYF. CDR3 coding DNA: TGTGCCACCAGCAGCAAACTAGCATCCCAAGAGACCCAGTACTTC.